This entry lists 30 T cell receptor beta chains sequenced from one sample in a study of blood T cell repertoires in COVID-19. Only in-frame clones appear in the TCRdb table, and some are missing; sequencing was by immunoSEQ multiplex PCR. The data contain approximately 220,000 clones, roughly 82% of them singletons. The sequencing sample was made of peripheral blood. The receptors were gathered from a woman in her sixties or seventies with acute or convalescent COVID-19.

This clone came up once. The chain employs TRBV19 and TRBJ1-3; a weak D match, TRBD1 (6 bases). Trimming left V 3 bases short and J 0 bases short, with 12 bases between. The CDR3 is 16 residues long. Germline V gene data show CDR1 as LNHDA and CDR2 as SQIVND (reference sequence). CDR3 nucleotide sequence: TGTGCCAGTAGTATCCGGACAGACCTCTCTGGAAACACCATATATTTT. Its translation: CASSIRTDLSGNTIYF.

The CDR3 nucleotides read TGTGCCAGCAGCCAAGCGCGGCAGCGTCAGCCCCAGCATTTT. The encoded protein is CASSQARQRQPQHF. The rearrangement uses TRBV3-1 (or the pseudogene TRBV3-2) and TRBJ1-5; the D is unclear. Germline CDR1 reads LGHDT; CDR2 reads YNNKEL (reference sequence). The V gene lost 1 base and the J gene lost 6 bases, with 10 bases spanning the gap. The CDR3 is 14 amino acids.

This clone occurred once. V and J are TRBV24-1 and TRBJ2-2; D perhaps matches TRBD1 (6 bases). Trimming took 10 bases from V and 2 from J, leaving 13 bases between them. CDR1 and CDR2 from the germline V gene are KGHDR and SFDVKD. The CDR3 length is 14 residues. Written as DNA, the CDR3 is TGTGCCACAGCCCACAGGGCTAACACCGGGGAGCTGTTTTTT. Translation: CATAHRANTGELFF.

This clone was counted a single time. The rearrangement joins TRBV6-5 to TRBJ1-2, with D possibly being TRBD1 (6 bases). Germline CDR1 MNHEY, CDR2 SVGAGI. The CDR3 is made up of 15 amino acids. The V end was cut by 0 bases, the J end by 8 bases, with 16 bases between. The CDR3 loop reads CASSYSAHRDRGYTF. DNA of the CDR3: TGTGCCAGCAGTTACTCAGCCCACAGGGATAGGGGCTACACCTTC.

This clone was found once. The J gene is TRBJ2-5, the V gene TRBV5-4; 11 bases agree with TRBD2. Germline CDR1 and CDR2: SGHNT and YYREEE (reference sequence). This CDR3 comprises 15 residues. V lost 3 bases, J lost 5 bases, and 6 bases stayed unmatched. Written as DNA, the CDR3 is TGTGCCAGCAGCTATAGCGGGGGGGCGTATGAGACCCAGTACTTC. Protein sequence: CASSYSGGAYETQYF.

The chain employs TRBV12-1 and TRBJ2-7; the D call of TRBD1 is as the table states it, not checked on the DNA. TRBV12-1 is assigned pseudogene status. The CDR3 is made up of 18 amino acids. CDR3 coding DNA: TGTGCCAGCAGCTTTCTTAGGAAAGGGGGCCCCGACTCCTACGAGCAGTACTTC. Amino acid sequence: CASSFLRKGGPDSYEQYF.

The chain has TRBV5-6 and TRBJ1-6; D is unresolved. V was cut by 3 bases and J by 10 bases, with 17 bases left in between. The CDR3 has 15 residues. Germline V lookup: CDR1 SGHDT, CDR2 YYEEEE. The CDR3 coding sequence is TGTGCCAGCAGCTCTTTGTCGTCAGGCGGGTCACCCCTCCACTTT. Translation: CASSSLSSGGSPLHF.

The count of this clone is one. V is TRBV7-8 and J is TRBJ1-2, with 7 bases lining up with TRBD1. Germline V CDR1 and CDR2: SGHVS, FQNEAQ. The CDR3 has 13 amino acids. V gave up 5 bases and J gave up 4 bases; unmatched junction bases: 4. CDR3 sequence: CASSLWDSYGYTF. In DNA form, the CDR3 reads TGTGCCAGCAGCCTGTGGGACAGCTATGGCTACACCTTC.

The V call is TRBV7-2, the J call TRBJ2-7; weak D call: TRBD2 (5 bases). This CDR3 spans 13 amino acids. Per germline, CDR1 SGHTA and CDR2 FQGNSA. The germline V and J ends were trimmed by 1 base and 4 bases, with 8 bases remaining between them. The CDR3 here is CASSLGRDYEQYF. The CDR3 bases are TGTGCCAGCAGCTTAGGTCGGGATTACGAGCAGTACTTC.

Concerning this clone itself: Sequence at one end of the junction differs from germline and may be a read error. The chain has TRBV4-3 and TRBJ1-4, with 7 bases that match TRBD1. CDR1 is LGHNA, CDR2 YSLEER, per germline. The CDR3 extends over 16 amino acids. CDR3 DNA: TGCGCCAGCAGCGAAGAACGGGCAGGGGGAAGTGAAAAACTGTTTTTT. Its translation is CASSEERAGGSEKLFF.

The V call is TRBV6-5, the J call TRBJ1-2; D is unresolved. The CDR3 is 12 amino acids. Trimming removed 0 bases from V and 7 bases from J, with 6 bases in between. From germline, CDR1 is MNHEY and CDR2 SVGAGI. CDR3 loop: CASSYSNSGYTF. Written as DNA, the CDR3 is TGTGCCAGCAGTTACTCGAATAGTGGCTACACCTTC.

This clone was seen a few times. The chain uses TRBV27 and TRBJ1-4; TRBD1 matches at 9 bases. The germline V gene encodes CDR1 MNHEY and CDR2 SMNVEV (reference sequence). V shed 5 bases and J 8 bases; nucleotides not matched to a gene: 9. This CDR3 is built from 15 residues. This CDR3 reads CASSPLQGAGEKLFF. The CDR3 DNA reads TGTGCCAGCAGTCCTCTACAGGGGGCAGGGGAAAAACTGTTTTTT.

This clone was picked up one time. V usage is TRBV6-2 or TRBV6-3 and J usage is TRBJ2-7; TRBD2 might be the D (6 bases). The V end was cut by 5 bases, the J end by 2 bases, with 13 bases between. The CDR3 loop spans 14 amino acids. Germline CDR1 is MNHEY and CDR2 is SVGEGT. DNA for the CDR3: TGTGCCAGCAGTGACTACGGGGGTGCCTACGAGCAGTACTTC. Its protein is CASSDYGGAYEQYF.

The chain carries TRBV9 and TRBJ2-2; 8 bases fit TRBD1. CDR3 length: 16 amino acids. The V and J ends lost 4 bases and 6 bases, in that order; junction bases with no gene match: 11. The germline CDR1 and CDR2 sequences are SGDLS and YYNGEE. The DNA for the CDR3 is TGTGCCAGCAGCTCCCGGACAGGGACGGGGTCCGGGGAGCTGTTTTTT. Residues: CASSSRTGTGSGELFF.

The chain employs TRBV3-1 (or the pseudogene TRBV3-2) and TRBJ1-1; tentatively, D is TRBD1 (6 bases). Trimming removed 1 base from V and 0 bases from J, with 12 bases in between. The CDR3 consists of 16 residues. Germline V gene data show CDR1 as LGHDT and CDR2 as YNNKEL (reference sequence). CDR3 in DNA: TGTGCCAGCAGCCAAGTACTGGACAGAATGAACACTGAAGCTTTCTTT. Translation: CASSQVLDRMNTEAFF.

V usage is TRBV5-6 and J usage is TRBJ1-6; TRBD1 aligns across 10 bases. With 0 bases clipped from V and 9 bases from J, the junction kept 3 bases outside the gene matches. The CDR3 runs 15 residues. Germline assignment: CDR1 SGHDT and CDR2 YYEEEE. CDR3 DNA: TGTGCCAGCAGCTTGGTTGGGACAGGGGTTTCACCCCTCCACTTT. Its protein is CASSLVGTGVSPLHF.

The rearrangement uses TRBV19 and TRBJ1-5; D may be TRBD1 (5 bases). With 5 bases removed from V and 3 bases from J, the gap between germline ends came to 20 bases. This CDR3 spans 17 amino acids. The germline V gene has CDR1 LNHDA and CDR2 SQIVND (reference sequence). The CDR3 DNA follows: TGTGCCAGTAGTTCCTCACCCCCAGGGATCCTCAATCAGCCCCAGCATTTT. Translation gives CASSSSPPGILNQPQHF.

Concerning this clone itself: A junction boundary mismatches the germline segment, possibly from a read error. This same CDR3 is encoded by further DNA sequences in the sample. The genes are TRBV11-2 and TRBJ1-3; 7 bases fit TRBD1. Germline V gene lookup returns CDR1 SGHAT and CDR2 FQNNGV. This CDR3 comprises 16 residues. Written as DNA, the CDR3 is TGCGCCAGCAGCTTACAGGGGACATTCTCTGGAAACACCATATATTTT. It is translated as CASSLQGTFSGNTIYF.

The CDR3 DNA reads as TGTGCCAGCAGCCAACTTCCCGTCGGGGGGGGAACTGAAGCTTTCTTT. Its protein product is CASSQLPVGGGTEAFF. This rearrangement joins TRBV3-1 (or the pseudogene TRBV3-2) to TRBJ1-1; TRBD1 is a possible D gene (5 bases). Germline V gives CDR1 LGHDT, CDR2 YNNKEL (reference sequence). The CDR3 is 16 amino acids. Trimming took 2 bases from V and 5 from J, leaving 18 bases between them.

This sequence joins TRBV6-1 and TRBJ1-5; D is uncertain. CDR1 is MNHNS, CDR2 SASEGT, per germline. Trimming stripped 3 bases from V and 4 bases from J, with 4 bases between. This CDR3 comprises 12 residues. CDR3 sequence (DNA): TGTGCCAGCAGTGAGCGGAATCAGCCCCAGCATTTT. Its translation: CASSERNQPQHF.

This sequence joins TRBV27 and TRBJ1-6; tentative D call: TRBD1 (5 bases). Looked up from germline, CDR1 is MNHEY and CDR2 is SMNVEV (reference sequence). The V end was cut by 5 bases, the J end by 9 bases, with 17 bases between. This CDR3 is 15 amino acids long. The CDR3 region has the DNA TGTGCCAGCAGTATCTCACGTGGGGCAGTTTCACCCCTCCACTTT. It specifies CASSISRGAVSPLHF.

The chain has TRBV10-2 and TRBJ1-5; D perhaps matches TRBD1 (5 bases). Germline values: CDR1 WSHSY, CDR2 SAAADI. Trimming pared 2 bases from V and 4 bases from J, leaving 15 bases between. The CDR3 sequence is 16 residues long. In nucleotides, the CDR3 is TGCGCCAGCAGTGAGCTGTCGGGGACTAAAAATCAGCCCCAGCATTTT. Translation: CASSELSGTKNQPQHF.

The chain joins TRBV5-6 to TRBJ1-5; D possibly corresponds to TRBD1 (5 bases). Trimming left V 1 base short and J 3 bases short, with 11 bases between. The CDR3 runs 15 residues. Germline V gene data show CDR1 as SGHDT and CDR2 as YYEEEE. The CDR3 DNA sequence: TGTGCCAGCAGCTTGATTGGGGGGTCCAATCAGCCCCAGCATTTT. This codes for CASSLIGGSNQPQHF.

J is TRBJ1-3 and V is TRBV6-5; D gene unclear. The CDR3 is 15 residues long. Between the trimmed V and J ends, which lost 2 bases and 0 bases, there was a span of 8 bases. From germline, CDR1 is MNHEY and CDR2 SVGAGI. CDR3 coding DNA: TGTGCCAGCAGTTACAACTCCTACTCTGGAAACACCATATATTTT. This gives the protein CASSYNSYSGNTIYF.

A single count supports this clone. The chain uses TRBV20-1 and TRBJ1-3, with 8 bases lining up with TRBD1. The CDR3 runs 14 residues. The germline gives CDR1 DFQATT, CDR2 SNEGSKA (reference sequence). The J segment lost 7 bases and the V segment lost 3 bases, leaving 8 bases of the junction unmatched. CDR3 sequence: CSASWAGGRNTIYF. The CDR3 coding sequence is TGCAGTGCTAGTTGGGCAGGGGGCAGGAACACCATATATTTT.

This chain links TRBV7-8 with TRBJ1-4; 8 bases are a match to TRBD1. V was clipped by 3 bases and J by 8 bases; unmatched bases: 11. Germline V CDR1 and CDR2: SGHVS, FQNEAQ. There are 16 residues in the CDR3. CDR3 nucleotides: TGTGCCAGCAGCTTGACCGGGACAGGCACGGGAGAAAAACTGTTTTTT. Translation gives CASSLTGTGTGEKLFF. The full variable domain, in which reference TRBV7-8 and TRBJ1-4 provide the parts outside the CDR3, is GAGVSQSPRYKVAKRGQDVALRCDPISGHVSLFWYQQALGQGPEFLTYFQNEAQLDKSGLPSDRFFAERPEGSVSTLKIQRTQQEDSAVYLCASSLTGTGTGEKLFFGSGTQLSVL.

The chain has TRBV29-1 and TRBJ2-7; D gene ambiguous. Trimming took off 0 bases at V and 2 bases at J, with 5 bases between the two ends. The length of the CDR3 is 12 residues. Germline V gene lookup returns CDR1 SQVTM and CDR2 ANQGSEA. For the CDR3, the DNA is TGCAGCGTTGAAGATTTCGCCTACGAGCAGTACTTC. As protein: CSVEDFAYEQYF.

CDR3 in amino acids: CASTKTAQNTEAFF. The CDR3 DNA reads as TGTGCCAGTACTAAGACAGCTCAAAACACTGAAGCTTTCTTT. This chain connects TRBV19 to TRBJ1-1, with D tentatively TRBD1 (5 bases). Trimming stripped 7 bases from V and 2 bases from J, with 14 bases between. Germline lookup yields CDR1 LNHDA and CDR2 SQIVND (reference sequence). CDR3 size: 14 residues.

The V gene is TRBV28, the J gene TRBJ1-4; weak D call: TRBD1 (6 bases). This CDR3 spans 17 amino acids. The germline gives CDR1 MDHEN, CDR2 SYDVKM. V was shortened by 7 bases and J by 0 bases, with 18 bases between the two germline ends. The CDR3 bases are TGTGCCAGCAACTCCCGGACAGTCTCTGCAACTAATGAAAAACTGTTTTTT. This encodes CASNSRTVSATNEKLFF.

The chain has TRBV6-2 or TRBV6-3 and TRBJ1-3; 8 bases align to TRBD1. With V trimmed by 6 bases and J by 3 bases, 13 bases remained unmatched. CDR3 size: 17 residues. Germline CDR1 and CDR2: MNHEY and SVGEGT. CDR3 DNA: TGTGCCAGCAGCCCACTCTTTACCAGGGGGCTTGGAAACACCATATATTTT. Translating it yields CASSPLFTRGLGNTIYF.